This TCR beta chain was retrieved from a study of identical twins. This CDR3 comprises 15 residues. TCRdb reanalysed the 5' RACE reads using MiXCR and keeps one entry per CDR3 protein. Of approximately 690,000 distinct CDR3 sequences detected, 5.5% to 6.5% appear once; the ten largest clones hold under 2%. The table lists this clonotype with many counts. Its antigen is as yet unknown. The junction departs from the called germline gene at one end, perhaps through a read error. General study findings and limits: There were fewer insertions in abundant cord blood beta clonotypes, but memory repertoires showed no such pattern. Researchers caution that invariant MAIT and iNKT cells could partly confound zero-insertion analyses. Twin pairs had excess sharing that was weaker in beta out-of-frame sequences.

Sequenced material: naive T cells sorted from blood. The chain joins TRBV12-3 or TRBV12-4 to TRBJ2-5; TRBD2 matches at 12 bases. This sequence was found in a man younger than 35 in good health. In nucleotides, the CDR3 is TGCGCCAGCAGCCTAGCGGGAGGGAGGCAAGAGACCCAGTACTTC. This gives the protein CASSLAGGRQETQYF.